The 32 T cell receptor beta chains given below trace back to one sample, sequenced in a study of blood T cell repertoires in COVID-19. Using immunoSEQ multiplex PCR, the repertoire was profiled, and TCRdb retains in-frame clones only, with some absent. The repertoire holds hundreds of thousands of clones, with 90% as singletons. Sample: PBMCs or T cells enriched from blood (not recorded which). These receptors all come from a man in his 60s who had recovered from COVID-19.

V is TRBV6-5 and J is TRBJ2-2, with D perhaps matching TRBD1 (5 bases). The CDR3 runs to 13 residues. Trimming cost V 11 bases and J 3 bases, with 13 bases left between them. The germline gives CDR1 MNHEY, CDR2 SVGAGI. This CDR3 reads CASRALYTGELFF. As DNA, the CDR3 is TGTGCCTCCAGGGCTTTATACACCGGGGAGCTGTTTTTT.

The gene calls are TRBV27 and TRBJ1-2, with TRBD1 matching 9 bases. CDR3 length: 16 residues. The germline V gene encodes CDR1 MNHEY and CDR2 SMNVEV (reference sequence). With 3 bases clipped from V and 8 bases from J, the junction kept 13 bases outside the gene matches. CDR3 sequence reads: CASSLGQGRPFGGYTF. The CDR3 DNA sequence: TGTGCCAGCAGTTTGGGACAGGGAAGGCCTTTTGGAGGCTACACCTTC.

As DNA, the CDR3 is TGTGCCAGCAGTGAAGCGCGTGATAGCGGGAATCTTCGCACAGATACGCAGTATTTT. Its translation: CASSEARDSGNLRTDTQYF. The genes are TRBV6-1 and TRBJ2-3; the match to TRBD2 covers 8 bases. This CDR3 contains 19 residues. J lost 1 base, V lost 0 bases, and 12 bases had no gene match. Germline V gene data show CDR1 as MNHNS and CDR2 as SASEGT.

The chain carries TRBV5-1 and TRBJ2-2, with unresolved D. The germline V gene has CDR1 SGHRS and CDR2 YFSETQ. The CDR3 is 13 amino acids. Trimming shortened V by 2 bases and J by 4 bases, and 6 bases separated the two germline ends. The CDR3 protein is CASSFGSTGELFF. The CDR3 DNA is TGCGCCAGCAGCTTCGGTTCCACCGGGGAGCTGTTTTTT.

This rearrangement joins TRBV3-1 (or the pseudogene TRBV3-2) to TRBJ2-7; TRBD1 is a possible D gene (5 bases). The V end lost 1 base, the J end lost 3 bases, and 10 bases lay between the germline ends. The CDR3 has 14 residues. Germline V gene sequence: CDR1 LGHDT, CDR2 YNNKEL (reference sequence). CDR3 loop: CASSQGNQGYEQYF. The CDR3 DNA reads TGTGCCAGCAGCCAAGGAAATCAGGGCTACGAGCAGTACTTC.

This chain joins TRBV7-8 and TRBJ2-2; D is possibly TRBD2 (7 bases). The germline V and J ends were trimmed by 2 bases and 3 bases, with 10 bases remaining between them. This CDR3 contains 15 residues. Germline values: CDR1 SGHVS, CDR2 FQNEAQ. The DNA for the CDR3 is TGTGCCAGCAGCTTAACGGGGGGCCACACCGGGGAGCTGTTTTTT. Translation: CASSLTGGHTGELFF.

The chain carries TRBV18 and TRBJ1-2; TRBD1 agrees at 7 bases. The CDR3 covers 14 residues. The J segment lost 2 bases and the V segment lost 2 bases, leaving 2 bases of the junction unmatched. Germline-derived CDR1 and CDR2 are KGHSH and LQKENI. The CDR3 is CASSPTQGNYGYTF. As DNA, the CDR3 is TGTGCCAGCTCACCAACACAGGGGAACTATGGCTACACCTTC. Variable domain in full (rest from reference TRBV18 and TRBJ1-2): NAGVMQNPRHLVRRRGQEARLRCSPMKGHSHVYWYRQLPEEGLKFMVYLQKENIIDESGMPKERFSAEFPKEGPSILRIQQVVRGDSAAYFCASSPTQGNYGYTFGSGTRLTVV.

CDR3 sequence (DNA): TGTGCCAGCAGCCACCCTGATCAGCCCCAGCATTTT. Amino acids: CASSHPDQPQHF. This chain uses TRBV4-2 with TRBJ1-5, with D unresolved. The V end lost 3 bases, the J end lost 5 bases, and 5 bases lay between the germline ends. This CDR3 region has 12 residues. Germline CDR1 is LGHNA and CDR2 is YNFKEQ.

CDR3 sequence reads: CASSATGIGNTIYF. The DNA for the CDR3 is TGTGCCAGCAGCGCGACAGGGATTGGAAACACCATATATTTT. The chain couples TRBV13 to TRBJ1-3, with TRBD1 matching 7 bases. The germline V gene has CDR1 PRHDT and CDR2 FYEKMQ (reference sequence). The CDR3 spans 14 residues. V was pared by 5 bases and J by 3 bases, with 4 bases of the junction left unmatched.

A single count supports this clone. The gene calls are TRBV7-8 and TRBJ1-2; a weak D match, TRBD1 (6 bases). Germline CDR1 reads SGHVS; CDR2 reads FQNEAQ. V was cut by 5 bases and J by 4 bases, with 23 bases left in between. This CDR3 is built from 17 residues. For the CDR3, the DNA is TGTGCCAGCAGCCCCCCAGTAGGTTTGGGGACACGCTATGGCTACACCTTC. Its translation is CASSPPVGLGTRYGYTF.

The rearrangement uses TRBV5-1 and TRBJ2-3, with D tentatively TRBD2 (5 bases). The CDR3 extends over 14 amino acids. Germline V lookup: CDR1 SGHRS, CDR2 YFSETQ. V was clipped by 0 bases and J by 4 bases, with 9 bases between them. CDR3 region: CASSLVGSADTQYF. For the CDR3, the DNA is TGCGCCAGCAGCTTGGTCGGTAGCGCAGATACGCAGTATTTT.

The CDR3 region is CSASSGRAVSGLQQETQYF. DNA for the CDR3: TGCAGTGCTAGTAGCGGGAGGGCCGTGAGTGGGCTACAACAAGAGACCCAGTACTTC. The V gene is TRBV20-1, the J gene TRBJ2-5; 11 bases map to TRBD2. V lost 3 bases, J lost 2 bases, and 17 bases stayed unmatched. CDR1 and CDR2 (germline): DFQATT, SNEGSKA (reference sequence). The CDR3 contains 19 residues.

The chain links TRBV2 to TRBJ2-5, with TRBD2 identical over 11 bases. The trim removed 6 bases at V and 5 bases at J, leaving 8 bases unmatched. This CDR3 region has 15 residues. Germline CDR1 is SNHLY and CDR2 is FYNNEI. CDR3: CASSDSGGAWETQYF. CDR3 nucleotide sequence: TGTGCCAGCAGCGATAGCGGGGGGGCCTGGGAGACCCAGTACTTC.

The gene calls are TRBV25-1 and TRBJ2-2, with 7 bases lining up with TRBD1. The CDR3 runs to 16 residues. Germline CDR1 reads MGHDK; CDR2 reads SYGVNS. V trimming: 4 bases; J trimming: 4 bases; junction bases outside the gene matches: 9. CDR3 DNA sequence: TGTGCCAGCAGTGGGCTGGGACAGACCGCCACCGGGGAGCTGTTTTTT. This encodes CASSGLGQTATGELFF.

For the CDR3, the DNA is TGTGCCAGCAGTGTCGCGACTGAAGCTTTCTTT. It is translated as CASSVATEAFF. The J gene is TRBJ1-1, the V gene TRBV2; D unresolved. V shed 4 bases and J shed 5 bases, with 5 bases lying between them. This CDR3 is 11 amino acids long. Germline CDR1 and CDR2: SNHLY and FYNNEI.

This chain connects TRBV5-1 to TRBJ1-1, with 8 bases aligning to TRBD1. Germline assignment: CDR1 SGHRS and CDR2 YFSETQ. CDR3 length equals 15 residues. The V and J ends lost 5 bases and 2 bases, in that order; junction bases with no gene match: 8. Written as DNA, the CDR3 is TGCGCCAGCAGTCCGGACAGGGCGATTAACACTGAAGCTTTCTTT. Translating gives CASSPDRAINTEAFF.

The CDR3 region is CASSETGDSYGYTF. The CDR3 nucleotides read TGTGCCAGCAGCGAGACAGGGGACAGCTATGGCTACACCTTC. This sequence joins TRBV28 and TRBJ1-2, with TRBD1 identical over 8 bases. The CDR3 extends over 14 amino acids. CDR1 is MDHEN, CDR2 SYDVKM, per germline. Germline trimming cut 6 bases from V and 4 bases from J; bases unmatched to any gene: 7.

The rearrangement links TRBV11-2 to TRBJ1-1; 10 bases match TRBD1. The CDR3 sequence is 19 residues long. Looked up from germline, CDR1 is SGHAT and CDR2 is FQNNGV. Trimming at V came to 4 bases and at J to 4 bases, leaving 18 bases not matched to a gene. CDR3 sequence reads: CASSSLGWQPGQGRTEAFF. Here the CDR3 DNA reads TGTGCCAGCAGCTCTTTAGGGTGGCAACCGGGACAGGGGCGCACTGAAGCTTTCTTT. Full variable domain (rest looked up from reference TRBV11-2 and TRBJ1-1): EAGVAQSPRYKIIEKRQSVAFWCNPISGHATLYWYQQILGQGPKLLIQFQNNGVVDDSQLPKDRFSAERLKGVDSTLKIQPAKLEDSAVYLCASSSLGWQPGQGRTEAFFGQGTRLTVV.

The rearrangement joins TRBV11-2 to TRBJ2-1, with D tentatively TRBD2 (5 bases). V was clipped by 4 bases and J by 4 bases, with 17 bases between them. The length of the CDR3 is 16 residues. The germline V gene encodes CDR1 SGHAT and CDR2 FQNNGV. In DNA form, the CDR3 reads TGTGCCAGCAGCTCTGGTCGGGATGTGCTTTACAATGAGCAGTTCTTC. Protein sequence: CASSSGRDVLYNEQFF. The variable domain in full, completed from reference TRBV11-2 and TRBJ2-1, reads EAGVAQSPRYKIIEKRQSVAFWCNPISGHATLYWYQQILGQGPKLLIQFQNNGVVDDSQLPKDRFSAERLKGVDSTLKIQPAKLEDSAVYLCASSSGRDVLYNEQFFGPGTRLTVL.

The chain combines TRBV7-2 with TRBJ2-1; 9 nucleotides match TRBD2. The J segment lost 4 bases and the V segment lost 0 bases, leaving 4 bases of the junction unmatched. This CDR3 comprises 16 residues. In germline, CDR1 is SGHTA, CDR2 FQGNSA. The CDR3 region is CASSLAPLAGYNEQFF. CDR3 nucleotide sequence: TGTGCCAGCAGCTTAGCCCCCCTAGCGGGATACAATGAGCAGTTCTTC.

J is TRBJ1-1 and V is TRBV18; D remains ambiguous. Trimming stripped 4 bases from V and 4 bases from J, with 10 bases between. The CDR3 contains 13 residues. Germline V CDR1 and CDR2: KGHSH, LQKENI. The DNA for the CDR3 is TGTGCCAGCTCACAGGAGAGGAGCACTGAAGCTTTCTTT. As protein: CASSQERSTEAFF.

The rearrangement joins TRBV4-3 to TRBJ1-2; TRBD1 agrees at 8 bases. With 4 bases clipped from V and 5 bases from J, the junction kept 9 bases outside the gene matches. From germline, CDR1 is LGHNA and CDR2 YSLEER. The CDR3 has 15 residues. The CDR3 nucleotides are TGCGCCAGCAGCCCAATTCGGACAGGGACATATGGCTACACCTTC. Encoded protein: CASSPIRTGTYGYTF.

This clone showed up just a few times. CDR3 DNA sequence: TGTGCCAGCAGTTCCGGGATTAATTCAAGAGCTTTCTTT. Protein: CASSSGINSRAFF. The rearrangement uses TRBV6-5 and TRBJ1-1; D uncertain. Germline V gene sequence: CDR1 MNHEY, CDR2 SVGAGI. The CDR3 totals 13 residues. Deletions cut 4 bases from V and 10 bases from J, with 16 bases between.

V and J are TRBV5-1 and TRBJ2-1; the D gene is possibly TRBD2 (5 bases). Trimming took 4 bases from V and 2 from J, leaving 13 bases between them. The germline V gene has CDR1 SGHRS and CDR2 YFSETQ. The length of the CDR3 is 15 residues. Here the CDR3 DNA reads TGCGCCAGCAGCCCTGGGAGCGGTGCCTACAATGAGCAGTTCTTC. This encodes CASSPGSGAYNEQFF.

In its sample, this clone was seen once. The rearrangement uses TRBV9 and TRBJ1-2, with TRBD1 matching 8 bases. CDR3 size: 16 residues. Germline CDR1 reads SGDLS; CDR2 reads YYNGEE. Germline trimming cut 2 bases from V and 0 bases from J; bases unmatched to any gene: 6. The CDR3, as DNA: TGTGCCAGCAGCGTGGGACAGGCTTACCCTAACTATGGCTACACCTTC. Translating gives CASSVGQAYPNYGYTF.

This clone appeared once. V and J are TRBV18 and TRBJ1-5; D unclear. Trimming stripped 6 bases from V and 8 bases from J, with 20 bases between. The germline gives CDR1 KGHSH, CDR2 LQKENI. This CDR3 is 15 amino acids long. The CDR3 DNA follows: TGTGCCAGCTCCGCTGTTTTGGGCCCCGTTAAGCCCCAGCATTTT. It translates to CASSAVLGPVKPQHF.

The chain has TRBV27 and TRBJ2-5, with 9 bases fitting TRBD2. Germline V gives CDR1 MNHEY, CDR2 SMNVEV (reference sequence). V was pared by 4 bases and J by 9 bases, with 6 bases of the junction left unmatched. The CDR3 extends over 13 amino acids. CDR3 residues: CASSSGTSSSQYF. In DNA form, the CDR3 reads TGTGCCAGCAGTTCAGGGACTAGCTCGTCCCAGTACTTC.

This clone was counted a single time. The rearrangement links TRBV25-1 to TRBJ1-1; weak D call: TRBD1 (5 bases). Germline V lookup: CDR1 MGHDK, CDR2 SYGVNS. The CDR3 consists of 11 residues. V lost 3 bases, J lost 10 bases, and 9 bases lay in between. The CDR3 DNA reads TGTGCCAGCAGTGAGCAGGGTTTAGCTTTCTTT. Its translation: CASSEQGLAFF.

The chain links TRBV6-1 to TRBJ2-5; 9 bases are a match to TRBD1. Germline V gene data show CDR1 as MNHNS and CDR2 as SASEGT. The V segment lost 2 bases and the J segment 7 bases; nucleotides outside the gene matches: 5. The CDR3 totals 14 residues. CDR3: CASSETGGSGTQYF. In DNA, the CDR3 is TGTGCCAGCAGTGAAACAGGGGGCTCAGGGACCCAGTACTTC.

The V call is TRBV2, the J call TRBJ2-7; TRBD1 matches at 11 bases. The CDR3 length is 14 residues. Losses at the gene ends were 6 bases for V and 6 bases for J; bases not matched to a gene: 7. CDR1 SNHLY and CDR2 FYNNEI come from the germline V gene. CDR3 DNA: TGTGCCAGCAGACTAGGACAGGGGGCGGGCGAGCAGTACTTC. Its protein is CASRLGQGAGEQYF.

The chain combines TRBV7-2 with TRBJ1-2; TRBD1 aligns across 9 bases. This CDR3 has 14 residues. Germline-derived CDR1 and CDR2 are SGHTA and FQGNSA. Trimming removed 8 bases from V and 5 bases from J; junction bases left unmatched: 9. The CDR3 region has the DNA TGTGCCAGCTATCGACAGGGGGAAACTTATGGCTACACCTTC. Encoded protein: CASYRQGETYGYTF.

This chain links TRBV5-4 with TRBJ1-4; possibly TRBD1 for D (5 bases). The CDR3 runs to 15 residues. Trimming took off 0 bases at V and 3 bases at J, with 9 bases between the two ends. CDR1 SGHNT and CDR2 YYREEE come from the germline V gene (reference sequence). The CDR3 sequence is CASSLDIGANEKLFF. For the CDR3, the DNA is TGTGCCAGCAGCTTGGATATAGGGGCTAATGAAAAACTGTTTTTT.